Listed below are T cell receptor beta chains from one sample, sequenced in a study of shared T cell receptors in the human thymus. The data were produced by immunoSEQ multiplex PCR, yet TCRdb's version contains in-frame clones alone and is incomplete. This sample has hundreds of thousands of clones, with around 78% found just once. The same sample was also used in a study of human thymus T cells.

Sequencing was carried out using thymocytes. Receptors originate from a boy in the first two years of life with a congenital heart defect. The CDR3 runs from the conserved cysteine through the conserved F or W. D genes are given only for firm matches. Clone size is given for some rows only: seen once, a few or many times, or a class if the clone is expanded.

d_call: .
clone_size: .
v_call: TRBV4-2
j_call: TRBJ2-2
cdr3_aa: CASSQDEVPGELFF
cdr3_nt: TGTGCCAGCAGCCAAGATGAGGTACCCGGGGAGCTGTTTTTT

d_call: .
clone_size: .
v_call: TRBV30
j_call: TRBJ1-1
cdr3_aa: CAWRGKQGVGHTEAFF
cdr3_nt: TGTGCCTGGAGGGGCAAACAGGGAGTGGGGCACACTGAAGCTTTCTTT

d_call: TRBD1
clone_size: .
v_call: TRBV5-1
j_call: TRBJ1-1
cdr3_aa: CASSVCEGADTEAFF
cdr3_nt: TGCGCCAGCAGCGTATGCGAGGGGGCGGACACTGAAGCTTTCTTT

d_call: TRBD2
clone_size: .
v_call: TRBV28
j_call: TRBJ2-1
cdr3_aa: CASSPGATWGASGNNEQFF
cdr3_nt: TGTGCCAGCAGTCCGGGGGCTACGTGGGGAGCTAGCGGGAACAATGAGCAGTTCTTC

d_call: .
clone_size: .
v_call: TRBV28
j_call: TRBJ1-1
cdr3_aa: CASSFPRRALEEAFF
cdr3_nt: TGTGCCAGCAGTTTCCCCCGCCGCGCGCTTGAGGAAGCTTTCTTT

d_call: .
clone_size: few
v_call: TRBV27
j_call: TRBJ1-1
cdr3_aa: CASSLFPTPNTEAFF
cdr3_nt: TGTGCCAGCAGTTTATTCCCTACCCCTAACACTGAAGCTTTCTTT

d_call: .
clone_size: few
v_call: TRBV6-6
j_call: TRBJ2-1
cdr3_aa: CASSYGLAPYNEQFF
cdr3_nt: TGTGCCAGCAGTTATGGGCTAGCGCCCTACAATGAGCAGTTCTTC

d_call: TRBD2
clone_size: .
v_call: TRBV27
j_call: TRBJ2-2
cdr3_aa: CASTEIGQREGLVTVGELFF
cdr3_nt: TGTGCCAGCACCGAGATCGGACAGCGGGAGGGCCTGGTTACGGTCGGGGAGCTGTTTTTT

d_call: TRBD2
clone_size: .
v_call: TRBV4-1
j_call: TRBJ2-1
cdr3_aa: CASSRGTSVFPSSYNEQFF
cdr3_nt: TGCGCCAGCAGCCGGGGGACTAGCGTTTTTCCAAGCTCCTACAATGAGCAGTTCTTC

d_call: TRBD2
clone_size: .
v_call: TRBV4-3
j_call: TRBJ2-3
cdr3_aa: CASSQGGKREWGTDTQYF
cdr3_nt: TGCGCCAGCAGCCAAGGGGGAAAGCGGGAGTGGGGAACAGATACGCAGTATTTT

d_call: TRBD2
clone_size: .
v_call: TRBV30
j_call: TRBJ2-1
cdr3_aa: CAWSVRLAGGPHEQFF
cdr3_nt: TGTGCCTGGAGTGTACGACTAGCGGGAGGGCCGCATGAGCAGTTCTTC

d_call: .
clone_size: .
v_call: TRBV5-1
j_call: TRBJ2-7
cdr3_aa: CASRGFPDSYEQYF
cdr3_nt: TGCGCCAGCCGCGGGTTCCCTGACTCCTACGAGCAGTACTTC

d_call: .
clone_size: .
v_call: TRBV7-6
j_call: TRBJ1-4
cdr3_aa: CASSGVGREKLFF
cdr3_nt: TGTGCCAGCAGCGGGGTAGGGAGGGAAAAACTGTTTTTT

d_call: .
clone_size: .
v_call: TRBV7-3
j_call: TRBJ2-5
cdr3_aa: CASSSGTAGDVRETQYF
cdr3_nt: TGTGCCAGCAGCTCGGGGACAGCGGGGGATGTAAGGGAGACCCAGTACTTC

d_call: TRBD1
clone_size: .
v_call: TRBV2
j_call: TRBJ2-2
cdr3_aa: CASRPTGAGELFF
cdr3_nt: TGTGCCAGCAGGCCCACAGGGGCCGGGGAGCTGTTTTTT

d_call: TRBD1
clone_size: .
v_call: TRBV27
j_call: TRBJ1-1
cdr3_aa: CASSADRGMCSAEAFF
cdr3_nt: TGTGCCAGCAGTGCCGACAGGGGGATGTGTAGCGCTGAAGCTTTCTTT

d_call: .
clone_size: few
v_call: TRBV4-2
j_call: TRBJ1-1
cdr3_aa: CASSQDTPAGGTEAFF
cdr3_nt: TGTGCCAGCAGCCAAGACACTCCCGCGGGCGGCACTGAAGCTTTCTTT

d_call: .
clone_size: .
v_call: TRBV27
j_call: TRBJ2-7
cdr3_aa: CARPGLSYEQYF
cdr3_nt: TGTGCCCGACCCGGACTCAGTTACGAGCAGTACTTC

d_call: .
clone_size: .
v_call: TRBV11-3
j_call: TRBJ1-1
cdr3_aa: CASSYPGRGGVKYTEAFF
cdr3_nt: TGTGCCAGCAGCTACCCCGGTAGAGGGGGGGTGAAGTACACTGAAGCTTTCTTT

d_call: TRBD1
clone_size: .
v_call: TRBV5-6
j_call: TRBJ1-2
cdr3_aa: CASSFFSRGRARYGYTF
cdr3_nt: TGTGCCAGCAGCTTCTTCAGCAGGGGGCGCGCCCGTTATGGCTACACCTTC

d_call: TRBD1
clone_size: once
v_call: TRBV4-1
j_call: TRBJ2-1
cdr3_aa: CASRREVDRVNEQFF
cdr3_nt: TGCGCCAGCAGACGTGAAGTTGACAGGGTGAATGAGCAGTTCTTC

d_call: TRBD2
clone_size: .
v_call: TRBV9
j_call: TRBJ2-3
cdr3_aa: CASSARPGLASPTDTQYF
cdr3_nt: TGTGCCAGCAGCGCCCGACCGGGACTAGCAAGCCCCACAGATACGCAGTATTTT

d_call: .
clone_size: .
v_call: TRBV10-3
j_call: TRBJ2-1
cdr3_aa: CAISEWSSYNEQFF
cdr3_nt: TGTGCCATCAGTGAGTGGAGCTCCTACAATGAGCAGTTCTTC

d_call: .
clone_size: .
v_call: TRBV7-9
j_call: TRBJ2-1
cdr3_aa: CASSLAEEEQFF
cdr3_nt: TGTGCCAGCAGCTTAGCGGAGGAGGAGCAGTTCTTC

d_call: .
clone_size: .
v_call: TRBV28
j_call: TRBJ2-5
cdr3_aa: CASSLGRGETQYF
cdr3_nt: TGTGCCAGCAGTTTGGGCAGGGGAGAGACCCAGTACTTC

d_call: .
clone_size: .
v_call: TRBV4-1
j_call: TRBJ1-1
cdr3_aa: CASSSRDWAGEDTEAFF
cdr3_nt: TGCGCCAGCAGCTCGAGAGATTGGGCGGGGGAGGATACTGAAGCTTTCTTT

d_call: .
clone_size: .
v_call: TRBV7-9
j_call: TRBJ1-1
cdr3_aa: CASSCNLDSDDKGNTEAFF
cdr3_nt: TGTGCCAGCAGCTGTAATTTGGACAGCGATGATAAGGGGAACACTGAAGCTTTCTTT

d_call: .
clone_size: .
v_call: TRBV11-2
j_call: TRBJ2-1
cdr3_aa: CASTGGPLSNEQFF
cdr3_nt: TGTGCCAGCACTGGCGGCCCCCTAAGCAATGAGCAGTTCTTC

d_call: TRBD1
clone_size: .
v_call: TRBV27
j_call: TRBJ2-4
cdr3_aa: CASSLGGMGQGFPNIQYF
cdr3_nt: TGTGCCAGCAGTCTCGGAGGCATGGGACAGGGGTTCCCAAACATTCAGTACTTC

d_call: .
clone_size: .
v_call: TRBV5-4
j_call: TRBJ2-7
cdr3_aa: CASSLGGQKNEQYF
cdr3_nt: TGTGCCAGCAGCTTGGGGGGACAAAAGAACGAGCAGTACTTC

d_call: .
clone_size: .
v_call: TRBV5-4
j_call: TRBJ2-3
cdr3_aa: CASANFSDTQYF
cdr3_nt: TGTGCCAGCGCGAACTTCTCAGATACGCAGTATTTT

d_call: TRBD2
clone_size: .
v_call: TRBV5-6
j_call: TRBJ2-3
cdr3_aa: CASSHPPGGGTDTQYF
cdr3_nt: TGTGCCAGCAGCCACCCCCCGGGCGGGGGAACAGATACGCAGTATTTT

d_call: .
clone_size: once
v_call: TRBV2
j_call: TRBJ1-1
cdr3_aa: CASTSGVNTEAFF
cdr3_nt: TGTGCCAGCACCTCAGGGGTGAACACTGAAGCTTTCTTT

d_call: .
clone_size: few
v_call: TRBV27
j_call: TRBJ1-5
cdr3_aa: CASSPREGQPQHF
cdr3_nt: TGTGCCAGCAGTCCCCGGGAGGGTCAGCCCCAGCATTTT

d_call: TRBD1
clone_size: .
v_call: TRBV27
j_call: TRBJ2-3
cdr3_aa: CASSLTGGEWQYF
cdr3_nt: TGTGCCAGCAGTCTCACAGGGGGCGAATGGCAGTATTTT

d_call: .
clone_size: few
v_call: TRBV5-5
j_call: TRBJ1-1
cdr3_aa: CASSIQFDENTEAFF
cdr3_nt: TGTGCCAGCAGCATACAGTTTGACGAGAACACTGAAGCTTTCTTT

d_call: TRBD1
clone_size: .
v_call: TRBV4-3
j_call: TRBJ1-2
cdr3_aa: CASSQDSSADRANYGYTF
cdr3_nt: TGCGCCAGCAGCCAAGATTCAAGCGCGGACAGGGCTAACTATGGCTACACCTTC

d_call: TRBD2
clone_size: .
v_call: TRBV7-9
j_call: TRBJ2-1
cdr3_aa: CASSPSGRTSYNEQFF
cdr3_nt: TGTGCCAGCAGCCCAAGCGGGAGAACCTCCTACAATGAGCAGTTCTTC

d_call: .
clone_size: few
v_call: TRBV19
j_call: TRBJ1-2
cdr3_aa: CASITQGHGYTF
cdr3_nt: TGTGCCAGTATAACGCAGGGTCATGGCTACACCTTC

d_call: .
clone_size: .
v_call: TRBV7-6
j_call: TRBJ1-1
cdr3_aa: CASSLGGGEAFF
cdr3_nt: TGTGCCAGCAGTTTGGGGGGAGGTGAAGCTTTCTTT

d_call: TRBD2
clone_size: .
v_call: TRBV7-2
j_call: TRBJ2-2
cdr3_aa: CASSLGESVWRESGELFF
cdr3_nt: TGTGCCAGCAGCTTAGGTGAATCCGTTTGGCGGGAGTCCGGGGAGCTGTTTTTT

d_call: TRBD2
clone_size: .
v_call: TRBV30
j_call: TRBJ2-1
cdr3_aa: CAWSVGGINNEQFF
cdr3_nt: TGTGCCTGGAGTGTGGGAGGGATCAACAATGAGCAGTTCTTC